This T cell receptor beta chain was documented in a study of blood T cells in healthy people across ages (dated by TCRdb to between 2014 and 2016). Some background on the complete study: In model experiments, template switching captured about one uniquely barcoded TCR beta cDNA molecule for every two T cells. To track age-related changes in TCR beta repertoire diversity, the study relied on deep sequencing normalized with unique cDNA molecular identifiers. The donors were divided into four age groups: young (average approximately 17 years), middle-aged (about 41), aged (approximately 64) and long-lived (more than 75). Two additional independent replicas of 1 million unique cDNA reads from the same blood draw were analyzed for two donors (one aged 18 to 30 and one aged 80 or older). What the work shows at the level of the full study, not this receptor alone: Observed TCR beta diversity per million T cells fell roughly linearly with age, and a significant reduction was already apparent by age roughly 40. A strong correlation was found between observed TCR beta diversity and the percentage of naive T cells measured by flow cytometry. Because profiling used bulk unsorted PBMCs, naive and antigen-experienced compartments could not be compared conclusively. Compared with the aged group, the long-lived group had more naive CD4+ T cells, fewer expanded clones and increased TCR diversity, suggesting age selection. Estimates of total diversity based on one million sequenced T cells were considered lower bounds and underestimates. Because the CMV infection status of the donors was unknown, age-related changes in expanded clonotypes may potentially have been confounded.

Donors were a few dozen systemically healthy Caucasian individuals from Russia aged about 6 to 100 years. About 9.6 milliliters of peripheral blood were collected from each donor into EDTA-treated Vacutainer tubes. Ficoll-Paque density-gradient centrifugation was used to isolate PBMCs, with at least 7 million per sample. Total RNA was extracted from PBMCs with Trizol reagent, with at least 5.5 micrograms obtained per sample. For every donor, flow cytometry on a PBMC aliquot measured the percentage of naive CD45RAhigh/CD27high T cells. Receptor libraries were prepared by 5' RACE. TCRdb shows the sequencer as Illumina HiSeq 2500. A second PCR of about 6 to 11 cycles was performed with a sample-barcoded 5' primer and a J-beta primer mix. Each TCR beta cDNA molecule received a unique molecular identifier from a template-switch 5' adaptor carrying 12 random nucleotides. Each sample yielded at least 3 million CDR3-containing paired-end reads. First-strand cDNA synthesis was performed from all RNA using the Mint cDNA synthesis kit, with priming by a TRBC-specific oligonucleotide. All cDNA was treated with uracil-DNA glycosylase and then went through a first 18-cycle PCR with the universal primers M1SS and BC2_uni_R. The authors' analysis ran thus. For normalization, 1 million high-quality reads were randomly selected from each sample, with every read carrying a distinct molecular identifier. Instead of being binned into consensus sequences, reads that shared molecular identifiers were thrown out. CDR3 identification, clonotype clustering and error correction used MiTCR with a Q25 quality threshold and the strictest error-elimination algorithm. A nonparametric unseen species model with Euler transformation was used to estimate lower-bound total TCR beta diversity. The public reads were run again by TCRdb, first through fastp at Q25 and then through MiXCR, and only productive beta chains were kept. Rows matching on CDR3 protein sequence are summarized as one entry with the most common DNA and genes. Clone size and V and J calls follow TCRdb, not the original study. Within this sample are about 930,000 distinct CDR3 sequences, with 25% to 30% of them counted one time only. The top ten clonotypes cover 9.5% to 13% of the sample.

The CDR3 covers 14 residues, taking in both the cysteine and the phenylalanine. The kept DNA is CDR3 alone, 42 bases in frame from the first base. To note about this clonotype: Its specific antigen is unknown. A read error may account for a junction end that differs from germline.

These sequences were also reported in another study, on T cells of mothers and their children. The second publication reports: The donors were nine systemically healthy Caucasian individuals, made up of three mothers and their six children. cDNA synthesis used all of the extracted RNA, with 1.5 ug of RNA in each 15 ul reaction. In the second PCR, the M1S primer added sample barcodes and 2-4 random nucleotides. Each mother yielded over 8.5 million TCR beta CDR3 reads and each child 3 million to 3.5 million reads. In both related and unrelated pairs, thymic selection shapes the output of TCR recombination in a similar way, with inherited differences having only a minor effect. Related mother-child pairs always showed normalized repertoire overlap that was slightly higher than in unrelated mother-child pairs, though the difference was never significant. No persistent microchimeric T cell clones were found, with a detection sensitivity of approximately 100 clones per million clonotypes. The study used deep NGS to compare TCR beta repertoires of mothers and children, seeking features distinguishing related mother-child pairs from unrelated individuals. The mean age was 40 +/- 4 years for the mothers and around 10 +/- 4 years for the children. After adapter ligation was performed with NEBNext reagents, the libraries were sequenced on an Illumina HiSeq 2000 with 100+100 nt paired-end reads. Mother and child libraries were prepared a month apart and sequenced in separate runs to prevent cross-contamination. Each donor had between about 450,000 and 2,100,000 distinct TCR beta clonotypes identified. Naive TCR beta clonotypes were estimated from low-frequency clonotypes matched to each donor's FACS-determined naive share, without sorting.

The sequence derives from a woman aged 40 to 50 in good health. The rearrangement combines TRBV12-3 or TRBV12-4 with TRBJ1-2; a tentative D match to TRBD1 spans 5 bases. The sequenced sample was blood. The nucleotide sequence is TGTGCCAGCAGTTTGAGAGGGGTGCTCTATAGCTACACCTTC. Its amino acids are CASSLRGVLYSYTF.